This passage covers 14 T cell receptor beta chains from one sample sequenced in a study of T cell responses to AZD1222 COVID-19 vaccine. Using immunoSEQ multiplex PCR, the repertoire was profiled, and TCRdb retains in-frame clones only, with some absent. The table shows approximately 160,000 clones, with roughly nine tenths occurring only once. Sequenced here: peripheral blood, sampled on day 0 of AZD1222 vaccination. The origin of the receptors is an adult in good health.

The chain employs TRBV5-5 and TRBJ2-1; D is ambiguous. The CDR3 contains 11 residues. Germline assignment: CDR1 SGHKS and CDR2 YYEKEE (reference sequence). Trimming took 2 bases from V and 8 from J, leaving 5 bases between them. The CDR3, as DNA: TGTGCCAGCAGCTTTAATGATGAGCAGTTCTTC. Residues: CASSFNDEQFF.

The chain combines TRBV27 with TRBJ2-3, with 9 bases lining up with TRBD2. In germline, CDR1 is MNHEY, CDR2 SMNVEV (reference sequence). V lost 2 bases to trimming and J lost 5 bases; unmatched junction nucleotides: 11. The CDR3 totals 17 residues. CDR3 in amino acids: CASSLTSSGVSRDTQYF. The DNA of the CDR3 is TGTGCCAGCAGTTTAACGTCTAGCGGGGTATCAAGAGATACGCAGTATTTT.

The V call is TRBV7-9, the J call TRBJ2-2; D is unresolved. This CDR3 region has 14 residues. Trimming pared 2 bases from V and 1 base from J, leaving 5 bases between. The germline gives CDR1 SEHNR, CDR2 FQNEAQ (reference sequence). The CDR3 region is CASSLIQNTGELFF. The CDR3 DNA is TGTGCCAGCAGCTTAATACAGAACACCGGGGAGCTGTTTTTT.

The sample holds a few counts of this clone. The V and J genes are TRBV5-1 and TRBJ1-6; tentatively, D is TRBD1 (5 bases). The V gene lost 4 bases and the J gene lost 6 bases, with 17 bases spanning the gap. The CDR3 has 16 residues. From germline, CDR1 is SGHRS and CDR2 YFSETQ. Here the CDR3 DNA reads TGCGCCAGCAGCAATCCACAGGAACAGGTTAATTCACCCCTCCACTTT. Encoded protein: CASSNPQEQVNSPLHF. The full variable domain, completed using reference TRBV5-1 and TRBJ1-6, is KAGVTQTPRYLIKTRGQQVTLSCSPISGHRSVSWYQQTPGQGLQFLFEYFSETQRNKGNFPGRFSGRQFSNSRSEMNVSTLELGDSALYLCASSNPQEQVNSPLHFGNGTRLTVT.

The chain combines TRBV5-1 with TRBJ1-2; D is undetermined. The CDR3 loop spans 14 amino acids. Germline loops: CDR1 SGHRS, CDR2 YFSETQ. The ends were cut back, 2 bases at V and 0 bases at J, with 8 bases in the middle. This CDR3 reads CASSLAGANYGYTF. The CDR3 nucleotides read TGCGCCAGCAGCTTAGCCGGTGCTAACTATGGCTACACCTTC.

The chain employs TRBV28 and TRBJ1-2, with D perhaps TRBD1 (5 bases). The CDR3 extends over 17 amino acids. Germline assignment: CDR1 MDHEN and CDR2 SYDVKM. Deletions cut 6 bases from V and 7 bases from J, with 27 bases between. The chain's CDR3 is CASRTDGGWGLVRGYTF. The CDR3 nucleotides are TGTGCCAGCAGAACCGACGGAGGCTGGGGGTTGGTACGTGGCTACACCTTC.

The rearrangement links TRBV28 to TRBJ1-2, with TRBD1 matching 8 bases. Germline values: CDR1 MDHEN, CDR2 SYDVKM. The V segment lost 4 bases and the J segment 3 bases; nucleotides outside the gene matches: 7. This CDR3 has 15 residues. The CDR3 nucleotides read TGTGCCAGCAGTTCCCGGACAGGGAGGGACTATGGCTACACCTTC. Amino acids: CASSSRTGRDYGYTF.

The chain links TRBV20-1 to TRBJ1-2; the D gene is possibly TRBD1 (5 bases). V lost 6 bases, J lost 7 bases, and 12 bases lay in between. The CDR3 length is 11 residues. The germline CDR1 and CDR2 sequences are DFQATT and SNEGSKA (reference sequence). The CDR3 sequence: CSAVVGGGYTF. The DNA for the CDR3 is TGCAGTGCCGTAGTGGGGGGTGGCTACACCTTC.

The chain uses TRBV7-3 and TRBJ2-5; no clear D gene. Germline-derived CDR1 and CDR2 are SGHTA and FQGTGA. Trimming pared 4 bases from V and 5 bases from J, leaving 11 bases between. The CDR3 consists of 13 residues. CDR3 protein: CASSSSLGETQYF. The CDR3 DNA sequence: TGTGCCAGCAGCTCCAGTTTGGGGGAGACCCAGTACTTC.

The chain recombines TRBV11-1 with TRBJ1-4; D call uncertain. Germline loops: CDR1 SGHAT, CDR2 FQDESV (reference sequence). V gave up 6 bases and J gave up 4 bases, with 9 bases separating them. This CDR3 comprises 13 residues. CDR3 DNA: TGTGCCAGCAGTCGGCAGTTTAATGAAAAACTGTTTTTT. Its translation is CASSRQFNEKLFF.

The chain has TRBV18 and TRBJ2-2; tentative D call: TRBD1 (6 bases). The CDR3 has 15 residues. Germline CDR1 and CDR2: KGHSH and LQKENI. V was shortened by 3 bases and J by 5 bases, with 13 bases between the two germline ends. The CDR3 is CASSPPSQGTGELFF. The DNA of the CDR3 is TGTGCCAGCTCACCGCCTTCTCAGGGGACCGGGGAGCTGTTTTTT.

This clone was seen more than once but under ten times. The chain links TRBV27 to TRBJ1-5; D is undetermined. Germline V CDR1 and CDR2: MNHEY, SMNVEV (reference sequence). Trimming took 1 base from V and 2 from J, leaving 15 bases between them. CDR3 length equals 17 residues. Written as DNA, the CDR3 is TGTGCCAGCAGTTTATACGGCCTTCAACTGGGCAATCAGCCCCAGCATTTT. This codes for CASSLYGLQLGNQPQHF.

The J gene is TRBJ1-1, the V gene TRBV6-6; D not certain. Trimming took off 0 bases at V and 6 bases at J, with 2 bases between the two ends. From germline, CDR1 is MNHNY and CDR2 SVGAGI (reference sequence). This CDR3 contains 11 residues. CDR3 nucleotides: TGTGCCAGCAGTTACTCGTCTGAAGCTTTCTTT. It specifies CASSYSSEAFF.

The chain combines TRBV5-4 with TRBJ1-1; unclear D gene. Germline CDR1 and CDR2: SGHNT and YYREEE (reference sequence). This CDR3 is 14 amino acids long. Trimming stripped 7 bases from V and 5 bases from J, with 18 bases between. The CDR3 region is CASFPTGEGTEAFF. The CDR3 DNA sequence: TGTGCCAGCTTCCCGACCGGGGAAGGGACTGAAGCTTTCTTT.